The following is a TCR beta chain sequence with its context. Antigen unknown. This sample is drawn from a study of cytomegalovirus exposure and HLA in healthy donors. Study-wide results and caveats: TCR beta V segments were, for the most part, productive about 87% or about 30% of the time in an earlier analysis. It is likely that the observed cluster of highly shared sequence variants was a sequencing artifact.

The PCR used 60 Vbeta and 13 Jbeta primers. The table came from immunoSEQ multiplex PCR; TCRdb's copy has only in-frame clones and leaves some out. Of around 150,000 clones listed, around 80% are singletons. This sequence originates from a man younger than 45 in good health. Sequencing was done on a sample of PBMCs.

Written as DNA, the CDR3 is TGTGCCGGTGCGGCGGGGACTTACGAGCAGTACTTC. Translation: CAGAAGTYEQYF. This chain connects TRBV30 to TRBJ2-7; possibly TRBD2 for D (6 bases). Germline CDR1 GTSNPN, CDR2 SVGIG (reference sequence). Deletions cut 8 bases from V and 4 bases from J, with 15 bases between. This CDR3 spans 12 amino acids.